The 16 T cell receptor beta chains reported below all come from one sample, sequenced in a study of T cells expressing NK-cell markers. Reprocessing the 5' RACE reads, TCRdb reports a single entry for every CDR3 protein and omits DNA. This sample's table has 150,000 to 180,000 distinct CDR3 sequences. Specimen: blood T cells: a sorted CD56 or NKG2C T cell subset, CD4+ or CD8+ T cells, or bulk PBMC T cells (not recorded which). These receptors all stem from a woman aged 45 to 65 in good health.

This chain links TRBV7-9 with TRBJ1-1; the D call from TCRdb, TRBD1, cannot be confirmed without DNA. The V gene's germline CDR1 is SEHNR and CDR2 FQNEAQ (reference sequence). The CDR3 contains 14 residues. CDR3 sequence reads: CASSFDRPLAEAFF.

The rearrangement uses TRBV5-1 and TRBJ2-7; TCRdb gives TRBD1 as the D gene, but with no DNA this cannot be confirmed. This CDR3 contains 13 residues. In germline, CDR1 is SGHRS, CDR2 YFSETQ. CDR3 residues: CASSSGGFYEQYF.

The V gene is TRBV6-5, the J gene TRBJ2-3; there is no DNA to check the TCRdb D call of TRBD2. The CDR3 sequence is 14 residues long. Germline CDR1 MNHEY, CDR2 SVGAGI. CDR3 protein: CASTAEAGTDTQYF.

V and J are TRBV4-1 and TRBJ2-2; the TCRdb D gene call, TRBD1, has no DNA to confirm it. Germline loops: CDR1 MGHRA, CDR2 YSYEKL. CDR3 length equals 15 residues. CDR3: CASSPRSSLGGELFF.

The CDR3 protein is CSVDGTSGRALTDTQYF. The genes are TRBV29-1 and TRBJ2-3; TCRdb's D gene call, TRBD2, goes unchecked for lack of DNA. The CDR3 contains 17 residues. In germline, CDR1 is SQVTM, CDR2 ANQGSEA.

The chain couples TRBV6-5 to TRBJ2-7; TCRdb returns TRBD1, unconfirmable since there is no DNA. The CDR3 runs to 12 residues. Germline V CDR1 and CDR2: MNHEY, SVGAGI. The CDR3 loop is CASGNRGPEQYF.

The CDR3 loop reads CASRLATETDTQYF. V gene TRBV2 combines with J gene TRBJ2-3; the D call from TCRdb, TRBD2, cannot be confirmed without DNA. CDR1 and CDR2 (germline): SNHLY, FYNNEI. The CDR3 covers 14 residues. Full variable domain (remainder filled in from reference TRBV2 and TRBJ2-3): EPEVTQTPSHQVTQMGQEVILRCVPISNHLYFYWYRQILGQKVEFLVSFYNNEISEKSEIFDDQFSVERPDGSNFTLKIRSTKLEDSAMYFCASRLATETDTQYFGPGTRLTVL.

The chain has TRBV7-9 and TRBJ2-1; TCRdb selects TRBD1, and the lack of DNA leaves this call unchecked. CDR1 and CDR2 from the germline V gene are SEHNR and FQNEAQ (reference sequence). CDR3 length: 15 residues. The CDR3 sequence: CASRPGQGSDNEQFF. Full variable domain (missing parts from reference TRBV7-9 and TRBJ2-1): DTGVSQNPRHKITKRGQNVTFRCDPISEHNRLYWYRQTLGQGPEFLTYFQNEAQLEKSRLLSDRFSAERPKGSFSTLEIQRTEQGDSAMYLCASRPGQGSDNEQFFGPGTRLTVL.

This chain's CDR3 is CASSLSEGAITEAFF. The chain joins TRBV7-8 to TRBJ1-1; TCRdb outputs TRBD1, but without DNA this stays unchecked. In germline, CDR1 is SGHVS, CDR2 FQNEAQ. This CDR3 is built from 15 residues.

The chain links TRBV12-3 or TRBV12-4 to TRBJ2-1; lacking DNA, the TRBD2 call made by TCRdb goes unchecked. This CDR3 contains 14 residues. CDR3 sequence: CASSLASGLDEQFF.

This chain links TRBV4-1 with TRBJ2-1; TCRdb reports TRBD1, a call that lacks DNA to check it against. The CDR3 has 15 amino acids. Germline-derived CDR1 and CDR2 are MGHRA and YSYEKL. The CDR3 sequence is CASSQVPGQHNEQFF.

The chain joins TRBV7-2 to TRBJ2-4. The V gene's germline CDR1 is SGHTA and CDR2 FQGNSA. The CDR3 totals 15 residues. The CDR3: CASSLEIPAKNIQYF.

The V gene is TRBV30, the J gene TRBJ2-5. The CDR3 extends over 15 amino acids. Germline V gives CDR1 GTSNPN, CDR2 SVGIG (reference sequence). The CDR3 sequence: CAWSVLGSKGETQYF.

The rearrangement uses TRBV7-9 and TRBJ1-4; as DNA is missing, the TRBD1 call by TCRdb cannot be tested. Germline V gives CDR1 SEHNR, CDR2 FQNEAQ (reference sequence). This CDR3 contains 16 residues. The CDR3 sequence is CASSPGHHATNEKLFF.

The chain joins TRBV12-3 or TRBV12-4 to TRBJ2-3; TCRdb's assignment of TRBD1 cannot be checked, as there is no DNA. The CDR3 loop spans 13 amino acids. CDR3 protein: CASNVGQTDTQYF.

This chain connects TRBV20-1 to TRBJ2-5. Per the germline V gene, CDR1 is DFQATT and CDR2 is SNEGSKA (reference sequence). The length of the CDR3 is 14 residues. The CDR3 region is CSARDIGRQETQYF.